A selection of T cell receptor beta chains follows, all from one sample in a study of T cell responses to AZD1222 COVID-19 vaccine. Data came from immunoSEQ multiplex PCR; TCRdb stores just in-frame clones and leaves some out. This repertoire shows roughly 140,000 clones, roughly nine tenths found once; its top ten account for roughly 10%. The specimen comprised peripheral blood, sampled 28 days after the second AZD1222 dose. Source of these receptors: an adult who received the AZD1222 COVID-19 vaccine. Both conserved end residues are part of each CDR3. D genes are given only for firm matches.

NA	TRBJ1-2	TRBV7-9	CASSPVETNYGYTF
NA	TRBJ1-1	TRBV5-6	CASSTLRDIEEAFF
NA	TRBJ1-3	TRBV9	CASSVRQGSGNTIYF
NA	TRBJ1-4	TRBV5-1	CASSLNLGATNEKLFF
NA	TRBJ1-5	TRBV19	CASCHPTQGGSNQPQHF
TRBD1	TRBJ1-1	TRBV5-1	CASSPRQGANTEAFF
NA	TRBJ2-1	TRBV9	CASSVDNEQFF
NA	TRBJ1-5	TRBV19	CASKEWVGDQPQHF
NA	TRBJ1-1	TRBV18	CASSPARENTEAFF
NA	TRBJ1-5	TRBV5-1	CASSLDGMGGNQPQHF
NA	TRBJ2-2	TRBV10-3	CAISGGTAANTGELFF
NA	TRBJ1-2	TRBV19	CASSRDGQSYGYTF
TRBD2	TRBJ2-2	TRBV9	CASSALAGRNTGELFF
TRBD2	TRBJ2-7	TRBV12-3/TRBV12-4	CASSRTSSYEQYF
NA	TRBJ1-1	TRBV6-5	CASTTRGGDNTEAFF
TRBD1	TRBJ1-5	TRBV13	CASSFLRGRQPQHF
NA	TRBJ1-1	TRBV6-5	CASTRTWNTEAFF
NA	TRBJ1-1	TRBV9	CASSVGRGTEAFF
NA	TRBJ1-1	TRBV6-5	CASRSQGNTEAFF
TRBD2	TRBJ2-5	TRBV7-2	CASSPGTGGTQYF
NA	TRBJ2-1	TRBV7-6	CASSLTGGDNEQFF
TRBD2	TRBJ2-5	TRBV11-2	CASSLGRASGIQETQYF
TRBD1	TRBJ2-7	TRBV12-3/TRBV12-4	CASSLDRESEQYF
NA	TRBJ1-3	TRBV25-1	CASSEFGGSSGNTIYF
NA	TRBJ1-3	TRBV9	CASSVVSGAGNTIYF
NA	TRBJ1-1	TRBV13	CASSAPSGEAFF
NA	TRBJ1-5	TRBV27	CASIPFGGSNQPQHF
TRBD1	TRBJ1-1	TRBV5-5	CASSLSYRGGFNTEAFF
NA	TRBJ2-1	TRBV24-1	CATSEGTLGSNEQFF
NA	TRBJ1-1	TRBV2	CASSQGENTEAFF
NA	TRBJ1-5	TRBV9	CASSPRPNQPQHF
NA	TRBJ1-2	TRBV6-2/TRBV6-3	CASSYERGGNYGYTF